These T cell receptor beta chains were read from a single sample in a study of shared clonotypes between healthy human individuals. Repertoires were generated with immunoSEQ multiplex PCR, while TCRdb's copy carries only in-frame clones and drops some. The sample consists of about 2.1 million clones, about 94% of them appearing once. Sample: naive CD8+ T cells from PBMCs. These receptor sequences come from a man aged 18 to 29 in good health. Some clones in this sample may be carry-over from other donors' samples. Each CDR3 is given without its conserved first and last residue.

TRBV9	TRBJ2-7	ASSGSREPTGVQY
TRBV19	TRBJ2-1	ASRLASSGNEQF
TRBV10-3	TRBJ2-7	AVGPSGGEQY
TRBV19	TRBJ1-2	ASSSRTGNYGYT
TRBV27	TRBJ2-7	ASSPSGTVHSYEQY
TRBV7-9	TRBJ2-5	ASSPPGTQY
TRBV7-9	TRBJ2-3	ASSNLYRATDTQY
TRBV2	TRBJ2-1	ASSEVAAESSYNEQF
TRBV28	TRBJ2-7	ASRTYGLAIDEQY
TRBV28	TRBJ2-1	ASSPQGFGTSGSQF
TRBV19	TRBJ1-1	ASSSRVTAGTEAF
TRBV9	TRBJ1-3	ASTPGNSNTIY
TRBV18	TRBJ2-5	ASSPPTSGAGETQY
TRBV28	TRBJ2-3	ASRSGLFRARRRRDTQY
TRBV27	TRBJ2-1	ASSLGAGVYNEQF
TRBV27	TRBJ1-1	ASSRRQGNTEAF
TRBV28	TRBJ2-5	ASSFHRETQY
TRBV25-1	TRBJ1-2	ASSGVLRGGYGYT
TRBV4-3	TRBJ2-1	ASSPQGISYNEQF
TRBV19	TRBJ1-5	ASAVGAWGQPQH
TRBV9	TRBJ1-3	ASSPKVGAGNTIY
TRBV6-4	TRBJ2-5	ASSDLGRGNETQY